This TCR beta chain was sequenced in a study of blood T cell repertoires in COVID-19. Overall study: Sites across the United States, Italy and Spain contributed samples from acute and convalescent COVID-19.

As handled by the study authors: Quantification of nucleated cells was approximated via reference gene primer amplification. TCRdb's copy holds only in-frame clones and misses some; the assay was immunoSEQ multiplex PCR. The V and J calls and the clone size are those of that table, but D and trimming were determined from the DNA. The sample shows about 46,000 clones, approximately 80% of them seen only once. Germline trimming cut 2 bases from V and 6 bases from J; bases unmatched to any gene: 6. The CDR3 covers 14 residues. Germline V gene data show CDR1 as WSHSY and CDR2 as SAAADI. Sequencing used peripheral blood. This receptor was taken from a man in his fifties or sixties with acute or convalescent COVID-19. The chain is built from TRBV10-2 and TRBJ1-2, with 7 bases aligning to TRBD1. CDR3 amino acids: CASSEARGDDGYTF. The CDR3 DNA is TGCGCCAGCAGTGAGGCCAGGGGGGATGATGGCTACACCTTC.